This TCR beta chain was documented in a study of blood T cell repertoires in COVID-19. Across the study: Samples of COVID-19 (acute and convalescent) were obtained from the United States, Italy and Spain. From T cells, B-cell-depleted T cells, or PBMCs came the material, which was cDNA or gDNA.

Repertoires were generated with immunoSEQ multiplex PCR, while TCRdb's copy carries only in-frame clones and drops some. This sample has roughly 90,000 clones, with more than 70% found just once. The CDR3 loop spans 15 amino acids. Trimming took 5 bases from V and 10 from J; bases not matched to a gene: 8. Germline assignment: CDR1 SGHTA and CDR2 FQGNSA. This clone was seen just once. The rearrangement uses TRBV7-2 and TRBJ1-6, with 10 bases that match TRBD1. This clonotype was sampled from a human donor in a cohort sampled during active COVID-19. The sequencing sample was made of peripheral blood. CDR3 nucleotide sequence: TGTGCCAGCAGCCCTGGGACAGGGGTCGGCTCACCCCTCCACTTT. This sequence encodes CASSPGTGVGSPLHF.